What follows are 28 T cell receptor beta chains derived from one specimen sequenced in a study of blood T cell repertoires in COVID-19. Profiled with immunoSEQ multiplex PCR; TCRdb holds only in-frame clones, not every one. This table has roughly 280,000 clones, approximately 83% appearing once. The sequenced sample was peripheral blood. The origin of the receptors is a woman in her 70s with acute or convalescent COVID-19.

Here the CDR3 reads CASRITNTGELFF. CDR3 nucleotides: TGTGCCAGCAGGATTACAAACACCGGGGAGCTGTTTTTT. This sequence joins TRBV6-5 and TRBJ2-2, with unresolved D. Trimming cost V 6 bases and J 2 bases, with 7 bases left between them. The length of the CDR3 is 13 residues. Germline CDR1 and CDR2: MNHEY and SVGAGI.

The chain couples TRBV11-2 to TRBJ1-1; D uncertain. The germline gives CDR1 SGHAT, CDR2 FQNNGV. Trimming pared 2 bases from V and 7 bases from J, leaving 11 bases between. The CDR3 totals 13 residues. The CDR3 DNA reads as TGTGCCAGCAGCTTATTCGGGGATAGTGAAGCTTTCTTT. Protein sequence: CASSLFGDSEAFF.

The rearrangement joins TRBV7-9 to TRBJ2-2; D is perhaps TRBD1 (6 bases). Germline loops: CDR1 SEHNR, CDR2 FQNEAQ (reference sequence). Between the trimmed V and J ends, which lost 4 bases and 7 bases, there was a span of 13 bases. The CDR3 sequence is 14 residues long. CDR3 DNA sequence: TGTGCCAGCAGCTCCCAGCAGGGGATCGGGGAGCTGTTTTTT. Its protein product is CASSSQQGIGELFF.

This clone was picked up a small number of times. The chain is built from TRBV5-1 and TRBJ2-5; D uncertain. V gave up 2 bases and J gave up 1 base, with 9 bases separating them. Germline values: CDR1 SGHRS, CDR2 YFSETQ. CDR3 length: 14 amino acids. CDR3 DNA: TGCGCCAGCAGCTTTACAACCGTCCAAGAGACCCAGTACTTC. This sequence encodes CASSFTTVQETQYF.

The count of this clone is one. The CDR3 reads CASSQGLAAYNEQFF. CDR3 in DNA: TGTGCCAGCAGCCAGGGACTAGCGGCCTACAATGAGCAGTTCTTC. This sequence joins TRBV7-9 and TRBJ2-1; 11 bases align to TRBD2. Trimming at V came to 5 bases and at J to 2 bases, leaving 2 bases not matched to a gene. Germline assignment: CDR1 SEHNR and CDR2 FQNEAQ (reference sequence). This CDR3 comprises 15 residues.

The chain is built from TRBV5-4 and TRBJ1-1, with D hard to call. This CDR3 has 13 amino acids. Deletions cut 2 bases from V and 1 base from J, with 6 bases between. CDR1 and CDR2 (germline): SGHNT, YYREEE (reference sequence). CDR3 loop: CASSFTENTEAFF. Written as DNA, the CDR3 is TGTGCCAGCAGCTTTACAGAGAACACTGAAGCTTTCTTT.

V usage is TRBV2 and J usage is TRBJ2-5, with D tentatively TRBD2 (6 bases). This CDR3 comprises 13 residues. The V and J ends lost 7 bases and 5 bases respectively, with 14 bases between them. Germline V lookup: CDR1 SNHLY, CDR2 FYNNEI. The CDR3 region has the DNA TGTGCCAGCACTGGCGGAGGGTGGGAGACCCAGTACTTC. It specifies CASTGGGWETQYF.

V usage is TRBV7-2 and J usage is TRBJ2-3, with no clear D. Germline CDR1 and CDR2: SGHTA and FQGNSA. The CDR3 runs to 13 residues. V shed 5 bases and J shed 9 bases, with 15 bases lying between them. The CDR3 loop reads CASSPHRRGTQYF. In DNA, the CDR3 is TGTGCCAGCAGCCCCCACCGCCGTGGCACGCAGTATTTT.

The chain's CDR3 is CASTLIWSTDTQYF. The DNA of the CDR3 is TGTGCCAGCACGCTAATTTGGTCCACAGATACGCAGTATTTT. V is TRBV5-6 and J is TRBJ2-3; D ambiguous. The CDR3 contains 14 residues. Between the trimmed V and J ends, which lost 6 bases and 2 bases, there was a span of 13 bases. CDR1 SGHDT and CDR2 YYEEEE come from the germline V gene.

In its sample, this clone was seen a few times. This chain connects TRBV3-1 (or the pseudogene TRBV3-2) to TRBJ2-1; possibly TRBD1 for D (6 bases). CDR1 and CDR2 (germline): LGHDT, YNNKEL (reference sequence). The CDR3 is made up of 15 amino acids. Trimming removed 1 base at V and 6 bases at J, with 13 bases between. The CDR3 DNA follows: TGTGCCAGCAGCCAAGGAACAGGGAGACGCAATGAGCAGTTCTTC. Residues: CASSQGTGRRNEQFF.

The V and J genes are TRBV5-1 and TRBJ1-6; perhaps TRBD1 as D (5 bases). With 4 bases removed from V and 8 bases from J, the gap between germline ends came to 19 bases. The germline V gene encodes CDR1 SGHRS and CDR2 YFSETQ. The CDR3 consists of 16 residues. The CDR3 spells CASSIGHGGGDSPLHF. CDR3 sequence (DNA): TGCGCCAGCAGCATAGGGCACGGGGGAGGGGATTCACCCCTCCACTTT.

CDR3 residues: CASSRDRDNSPLHF. DNA of the CDR3: TGTGCCAGCAGCCGGGACAGGGATAATTCACCCCTCCACTTT. The gene calls are TRBV6-5 and TRBJ1-6, with 9 bases that match TRBD1. The CDR3 consists of 14 residues. V dropped 6 bases and J dropped 5; count of bases not matched to a gene: 2. From germline, CDR1 is MNHEY and CDR2 SVGAGI.

A word on this clone: One end of the junction does not line up with germline, which may come from a read error. The chain is built from TRBV7-9 and TRBJ2-1; D is unresolved. The germline V gene encodes CDR1 SEHNR and CDR2 FQNEAQ (reference sequence). The CDR3 loop spans 13 amino acids. CDR3 loop: CAGSYSDYNEQFF. CDR3 coding DNA: TGTGCCGGCAGCTACTCCGACTACAATGAGCAGTTCTTC.

V and J are TRBV3-1 (or the pseudogene TRBV3-2) and TRBJ1-6, with a possible D match to TRBD1 (5 bases). Germline V gives CDR1 LGHDT, CDR2 YNNKEL (reference sequence). V was clipped by 4 bases and J by 9 bases, with 13 bases between them. The CDR3 is 14 residues long. The CDR3 reads CASSRTGGRSPLHF. The CDR3 nucleotides read TGTGCCAGCAGCCGGACCGGGGGACGTTCACCCCTCCACTTT.

This clone has a handful of counts. The chain carries TRBV2 and TRBJ1-1; D gene unclear. With 8 bases removed from V and 3 bases from J, the gap between germline ends came to 10 bases. This CDR3 region has 12 residues. Germline values: CDR1 SNHLY, CDR2 FYNNEI. CDR3 coding DNA: TGTGCCAGCGAGGGTTGGGACACTGAAGCTTTCTTT. Protein sequence: CASEGWDTEAFF.

V and J are TRBV2 and TRBJ2-1; 9 positions agree with TRBD2. Germline lookup yields CDR1 SNHLY and CDR2 FYNNEI. V shed 10 bases and J 2 bases; nucleotides not matched to a gene: 9. This CDR3 region has 15 residues. The chain's CDR3 is CATSPLAGPYNEQFF. CDR3 in DNA: TGTGCCACCTCCCCTCTAGCGGGGCCCTACAATGAGCAGTTCTTC.

CDR3 coding DNA: TGCGCCAGCAGTGAGGGCGGTCTAGCGATGGAGACCCAGTACTTC. Encoded protein: CASSEGGLAMETQYF. The rearrangement uses TRBV10-1 and TRBJ2-5; possibly TRBD2 for D (6 bases). Germline CDR1 WNHNN, CDR2 SYGVQD (reference sequence). The germline V and J ends were trimmed by 2 bases and 5 bases, with 15 bases remaining between them. This CDR3 has 15 amino acids.

This sequence joins TRBV25-1 and TRBJ1-2; TRBD1 might be the D (5 bases). The length of the CDR3 is 13 residues. The germline V and J ends were trimmed by 4 bases and 1 base, with 7 bases remaining between them. In germline, CDR1 is MGHDK, CDR2 SYGVNS. The DNA of the CDR3 is TGTGCCAGCAGTGCCAGGGATAACTATGGCTACACCTTC. Amino acid sequence: CASSARDNYGYTF.

This chain connects TRBV3-1 (or the pseudogene TRBV3-2) to TRBJ2-2, with D perhaps matching TRBD1 (6 bases). The germline V gene encodes CDR1 LGHDT and CDR2 YNNKEL (reference sequence). This CDR3 spans 16 amino acids. V gave up 8 bases and J gave up 1 base, with 17 bases separating them. CDR3 DNA: TGTGCCAGCCGCAAAAGTAAGACAGGGAACACCGGGGAGCTGTTTTTT. It yields the protein CASRKSKTGNTGELFF.

This chain uses TRBV6-6 with TRBJ2-7; maybe TRBD1 (5 bases). CDR3 length: 11 amino acids. Germline loops: CDR1 MNHNY, CDR2 SVGAGI (reference sequence). Trimming took 6 bases from V and 6 from J, leaving 9 bases between them. Here the CDR3 DNA reads TGTGCCAGCAGCTCCCAGGGCGAGCAGTACTTC. Residues: CASSSQGEQYF.

The V gene is TRBV2, the J gene TRBJ2-1, with TRBD2 matching over 8 bases. Germline V lookup: CDR1 SNHLY, CDR2 FYNNEI. The CDR3 length is 15 residues. V was clipped by 2 bases and J by 7 bases; unmatched bases: 7. The CDR3 DNA follows: TGTGCCAGCAGTGAACCGGGGGGGACGACGAATGAGCAGTTCTTC. Protein: CASSEPGGTTNEQFF.

V usage is TRBV5-4 and J usage is TRBJ2-5; possible D gene TRBD1, 6 bases. The CDR3 is 15 residues long. V was trimmed by 4 bases and J by 3 bases, leaving 16 bases between them. Germline CDR1 SGHNT, CDR2 YYREEE (reference sequence). CDR3 amino acids: CASSTGDRSKETQYF. The CDR3 DNA is TGTGCCAGCAGCACCGGAGACAGGTCAAAAGAGACCCAGTACTTC. Based on the CDR3 plus reference TRBV5-4 and TRBJ2-5, the full variable domain is ETGVTQSPTHLIKTRGQQVTLRCSSQSGHNTVSWYQQALGQGPQFIFQYYREEENGRGNFPPRFSGLQFPNYSSELNVNALELDDSALYLCASSTGDRSKETQYFGPGTRLLVL.

The chain is built from TRBV2 and TRBJ1-2; 7 positions agree with TRBD1. Germline V lookup: CDR1 SNHLY, CDR2 FYNNEI. The CDR3 is made up of 14 amino acids. V lost 8 bases, J lost 5 bases, and 11 bases stayed unmatched. CDR3 coding DNA: TGTGCCAGCGAGGGGCAGGGGGTGCTGTATGGCTACACCTTC. This gives the protein CASEGQGVLYGYTF.

This clone came up once. The rearrangement uses TRBV5-4 and TRBJ2-3, with 14 bases fitting TRBD2. Germline V gene data show CDR1 as SGHNT and CDR2 as YYREEE (reference sequence). The CDR3 runs 16 residues. V lost 4 bases and J lost 3; bases outside the gene matches: 4. CDR3 DNA: TGTGCCAGCAGCGGGACTAGCGGGGGTGTGACAGATACGCAGTATTTT. Translating it yields CASSGTSGGVTDTQYF.

The chain uses TRBV7-3 and TRBJ1-6, with a weak D call TRBD1 (5 bases). The V end lost 5 bases, the J end lost 5 bases, and 10 bases lay between the germline ends. Germline CDR1 and CDR2: SGHTA and FQGTGA. This CDR3 contains 14 residues. The CDR3 DNA sequence: TGTGCCAGCAGCGCGACAGCAAATAATTCACCCCTCCACTTT. This sequence encodes CASSATANNSPLHF. Supplemented by reference TRBV7-3 and TRBJ1-6, the full variable domain reads GAGVSQTPSNKVTEKGKYVELRCDPISGHTALYWYRQSLGQGPEFLIYFQGTGAADDSGLPNDRFFAVRPEGSVSTLKIQRTERGDSAVYLCASSATANNSPLHFGNGTRLTVT.

The chain couples TRBV18 to TRBJ2-3; 8 bases map to TRBD2. This CDR3 has 17 amino acids. The V gene end was trimmed by 1 base and the J gene end by 2 bases; junction bases not matched to a gene: 8. Germline CDR1 reads KGHSH; CDR2 reads LQKENI. CDR3 sequence (DNA): TGTGCCAGCTCACCACGCGGGGGGTTGGGGACCACAGATACGCAGTATTTT. This translates into CASSPRGGLGTTDTQYF.

The chain has TRBV6-5 and TRBJ2-4; TRBD1 matches at 7 bases. CDR3 length: 14 amino acids. The germline V gene has CDR1 MNHEY and CDR2 SVGAGI. Trimming took 6 bases from V and 3 from J; bases not matched to a gene: 5. Written as DNA, the CDR3 is TGTGCCAGCAGGAACACAGGGGACAAAAACATTCAGTACTTC. Translation: CASRNTGDKNIQYF.

V usage is TRBV2 and J usage is TRBJ1-1; TRBD1 matches 8 bases. Trimming at V came to 6 bases and at J to 0 bases, leaving 6 bases not matched to a gene. This CDR3 has 15 residues. CDR1 and CDR2 (germline): SNHLY, FYNNEI. The DNA for the CDR3 is TGTGCCAGCAGCGGACAGGGATCGGTGAACACTGAAGCTTTCTTT. It is translated as CASSGQGSVNTEAFF.